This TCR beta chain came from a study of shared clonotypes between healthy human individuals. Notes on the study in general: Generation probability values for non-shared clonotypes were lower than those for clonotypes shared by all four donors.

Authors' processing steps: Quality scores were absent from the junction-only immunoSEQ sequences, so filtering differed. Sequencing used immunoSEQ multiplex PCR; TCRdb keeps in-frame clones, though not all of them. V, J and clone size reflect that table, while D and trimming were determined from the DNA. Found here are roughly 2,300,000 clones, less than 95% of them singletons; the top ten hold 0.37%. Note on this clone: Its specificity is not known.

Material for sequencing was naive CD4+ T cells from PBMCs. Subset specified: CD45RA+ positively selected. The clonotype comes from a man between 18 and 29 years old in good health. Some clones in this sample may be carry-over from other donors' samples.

The CDR3 is CASSPSGTGGETQYF. The CDR3 DNA reads as TGTGCCAGCAGCCCTAGCGGGACAGGGGGGGAGACCCAGTACTTC. The V and J genes are TRBV9 and TRBJ2-5; 11 bases line up with TRBD1. Looked up from germline, CDR1 is SGDLS and CDR2 is YYNGEE. With V trimmed by 4 bases and J by 5 bases, 7 bases remained unmatched. CDR3 length: 15 amino acids.